This passage covers 3 T cell receptor beta chains from one sample sequenced in a study. TCRdb fed the RT-PCR reads into MiXCR, producing one record per CDR3 protein. The sample has hundreds of thousands of distinct CDR3 sequences; 11% to 15% are singletons. Sequencing used memory CD4+ T cells from blood. Every receptor here comes from a female donor in good health, serving as a healthy control.

The gene calls are TRBV12-3 or TRBV12-4 and TRBJ2-4; D not resolved. The CDR3 covers 12 residues. V lost 6 bases and J 4 bases, leaving 7 bases between the germline ends. CDR3 sequence: CASSTLKNIQYF. CDR3 in DNA: TGTGCCAGCAGCACCTTAAAAAACATTCAGTACTTC.

CDR3 nucleotides: TGCGCCAGCAGCTTGGAGGCGGGTGGGCCCTCCTACGAGCAGTACTTC. Amino acid sequence: CASSLEAGGPSYEQYF. The chain has TRBV5-1 and TRBJ2-7; possible D gene TRBD2, 5 bases. The CDR3 totals 16 residues. V was trimmed by 0 bases and J by 0 bases, leaving 13 bases between them. CDR1 is SGHRS, CDR2 YFSETQ, per germline.

The table lists this clonotype with many counts. This chain joins TRBV29-1 and TRBJ2-3; 8 positions match TRBD1. CDR3 length: 13 amino acids. Germline V gene lookup returns CDR1 SQVTM and CDR2 ANQGSEA. The V gene end was trimmed by 7 bases and the J gene end by 4 bases; junction bases not matched to a gene: 7. CDR3 residues: CSARTGRSDTQYF. CDR3 in DNA: TGCAGCGCCCGGACAGGGAGGTCAGATACGCAGTATTTT.